The 21 T cell receptor beta chains below come from one sample, sequenced in a study of blood T cell repertoires in COVID-19. Using immunoSEQ multiplex PCR, the repertoire was profiled, and TCRdb retains in-frame clones only, with some absent. The sample includes 120,000 to 150,000 clones, around 80% of them seen just once. The sample comprised peripheral blood. Receptor source: a man in his 60s with active or convalescent COVID-19.

This chain joins TRBV9 and TRBJ2-7; the match to TRBD2 covers 7 bases. Germline V gives CDR1 SGDLS, CDR2 YYNGEE. V gave up 4 bases and J gave up 0 bases; unmatched junction bases: 4. The CDR3 totals 14 residues. The CDR3 loop reads CASSTRTSSYEQYF. The CDR3 DNA follows: TGTGCCAGCAGCACAAGGACTAGCTCCTACGAGCAGTACTTC.

This clone has a handful of counts. The rearrangement links TRBV7-3 to TRBJ2-1; the match to TRBD1 covers 7 bases. J was trimmed by 6 bases and V by 5 bases; bases with no gene match: 7. This CDR3 is built from 14 residues. Germline V gene lookup returns CDR1 SGHTA and CDR2 FQGTGA. The CDR3 DNA sequence: TGTGCCAGCAGCCCCCCGGGGACAGCCAATGAGCAGTTCTTC. It codes for CASSPPGTANEQFF. Together with reference TRBV7-3 and TRBJ2-1, the CDR3 gives the full variable domain: GAGVSQTPSNKVTEKGKYVELRCDPISGHTALYWYRQSLGQGPEFLIYFQGTGAADDSGLPNDRFFAVRPEGSVSTLKIQRTERGDSAVYLCASSPPGTANEQFFGPGTRLTVL.

The chain links TRBV25-1 to TRBJ2-2; 9 bases are shared with TRBD2. CDR3 length equals 15 residues. J was trimmed by 5 bases and V by 4 bases; bases with no gene match: 5. Germline CDR1 reads MGHDK; CDR2 reads SYGVNS. CDR3 in amino acids: CASSGSGRITGELFF. The CDR3 region has the DNA TGTGCCAGCAGTGGTAGCGGGAGAATAACCGGGGAGCTGTTTTTT.

V usage is TRBV5-4 and J usage is TRBJ2-1; 7 nucleotides line up with TRBD2. With 2 bases clipped from V and 4 bases from J, the junction kept 6 bases outside the gene matches. This CDR3 is built from 15 residues. CDR1 and CDR2 from the germline V gene are SGHNT and YYREEE (reference sequence). The DNA for the CDR3 is TGTGCCAGCAGCTTTAAGCGGGACCTATACAATGAGCAGTTCTTC. It translates to CASSFKRDLYNEQFF.

The chain employs TRBV7-6 and TRBJ1-2; TRBD1 might be the D (6 bases). The V and J ends lost 3 bases and 9 bases respectively, with 8 bases between them. Per germline, CDR1 SGHVS and CDR2 FNYEAQ. The CDR3 totals 11 residues. CDR3 region: CASSFGTSYTF. As DNA, the CDR3 is TGTGCCAGCAGCTTCGGGACAAGCTACACCTTC.

The V call is TRBV15, the J call TRBJ1-5; D ambiguous. Germline V CDR1 and CDR2: LNHNV, YYDKDF (reference sequence). The CDR3 sequence is 15 residues long. V lost 2 bases and J 11 bases, leaving 19 bases between the germline ends. The CDR3 loop is CATSRLDARAGAQHF. The CDR3 DNA follows: TGTGCCACCAGCAGACTAGACGCCCGCGCCGGCGCCCAGCATTTT.

The V call is TRBV7-2, the J call TRBJ1-1, with TRBD1 as a possible D gene (6 bases). The V and J ends lost 4 bases and 1 base respectively, with 13 bases between them. Germline lookup yields CDR1 SGHTA and CDR2 FQGNSA. The CDR3 covers 15 residues. The CDR3 DNA reads TGTGCCAGCAGCTCCATACAGGGACAGAACACTGAAGCTTTCTTT. It translates to CASSSIQGQNTEAFF. Combining the CDR3 with reference TRBV7-2 and TRBJ1-1 gives the whole variable domain GAGVSQSPSNKVTEKGKDVELRCDPISGHTALYWYRQSLGQGLEFLIYFQGNSAPDKSGLPSDRFSAERTGGSVSTLTIQRTQQEDSAVYLCASSSIQGQNTEAFFGQGTRLTVV.

The chain has TRBV5-1 and TRBJ1-2; D is uncertain. This CDR3 spans 14 amino acids. Trimming took 1 base from V and 0 from J, leaving 7 bases between them. Germline V gene sequence: CDR1 SGHRS, CDR2 YFSETQ. The CDR3 DNA sequence: TGCGCCAGCAGCTTGTCAACGGCTAACTATGGCTACACCTTC. Amino acids: CASSLSTANYGYTF.

This chain links TRBV5-1 with TRBJ2-2, with 7 nucleotides matching TRBD2. V lost 0 bases and J lost 1; bases outside the gene matches: 0. This CDR3 comprises 15 residues. Germline values: CDR1 SGHRS, CDR2 YFSETQ. The CDR3 DNA follows: TGCGCCAGCAGCTTGGTAGCGGGGAACACCGGGGAGCTGTTTTTT. Translated, it gives CASSLVAGNTGELFF. Looking up the rest from reference TRBV5-1 and TRBJ2-2 gives the full variable domain: KAGVTQTPRYLIKTRGQQVTLSCSPISGHRSVSWYQQTPGQGLQFLFEYFSETQRNKGNFPGRFSGRQFSNSRSEMNVSTLELGDSALYLCASSLVAGNTGELFFGEGSRLTVL.

The CDR3 DNA sequence: TGTGCCAGCACCCCGGGGGGGGGAAATTCACCCCTCCACTTT. Protein: CASTPGGGNSPLHF. The gene calls are TRBV6-5 and TRBJ1-6; D is perhaps TRBD1 (5 bases). Trimming removed 7 bases at V and 7 bases at J, with 14 bases between. The V gene's germline CDR1 is MNHEY and CDR2 SVGAGI. The CDR3 has 14 amino acids.

The V call is TRBV4-2, the J call TRBJ1-3; tentatively, D is TRBD1 (6 bases). V was clipped by 1 base and J by 0 bases, with 19 bases between them. Germline values: CDR1 LGHNA, CDR2 YNFKEQ. This CDR3 spans 19 amino acids. Written as DNA, the CDR3 is TGTGCCAGCAGCCAAGTCTCGGTAATCGGACAGAGCTCTGGAAACACCATATATTTT. Translation: CASSQVSVIGQSSGNTIYF.

V is TRBV6-5 and J is TRBJ2-7; D not resolved. The germline V and J ends were trimmed by 5 bases and 3 bases, with 14 bases remaining between them. There are 14 residues in the CDR3. Germline V gene data show CDR1 as MNHEY and CDR2 as SVGAGI. In DNA, the CDR3 is TGTGCCAGCAGTCACCCCGACAATAACTACGAGCAGTACTTC. Protein product: CASSHPDNNYEQYF.

The CDR3 bases are TGCGCCAGCAGCCAAGATAGCCCCACCAGGGGACTAGCGGGAGTGTCCTACGAGCAGTACTTC. It yields the protein CASSQDSPTRGLAGVSYEQYF. V and J are TRBV4-1 and TRBJ2-7, with 14 bases identical to TRBD2. The CDR3 is made up of 21 amino acids. With V trimmed by 0 bases and J by 1 base, 14 bases remained unmatched. Germline V lookup: CDR1 MGHRA, CDR2 YSYEKL.

This chain uses TRBV28 with TRBJ2-1; D possibly corresponds to TRBD1 (5 bases). CDR3 length: 12 residues. Germline V gene data show CDR1 as MDHEN and CDR2 as SYDVKM. V gave up 2 bases and J gave up 14 bases, with 13 bases separating them. The CDR3 spells CASSLGDTREFF. The CDR3 DNA reads as TGTGCCAGCAGTTTAGGCGACACCAGGGAGTTCTTC.

This clone has only one observation. The V gene is TRBV9, the J gene TRBJ1-1; D is undetermined. This CDR3 has 13 residues. The V gene lost 1 base and the J gene lost 4 bases, with 8 bases spanning the gap. Germline loops: CDR1 SGDLS, CDR2 YYNGEE. The CDR3 DNA reads as TGTGCCAGCAGCGTACAAGCGGGCACTGAAGCTTTCTTT. Translation: CASSVQAGTEAFF.

This clone has ten or more counts. The chain carries TRBV15 and TRBJ2-1; possibly TRBD2 for D (6 bases). Germline CDR1 reads LNHNV; CDR2 reads YYDKDF (reference sequence). The CDR3 covers 15 residues. V was pared by 2 bases and J by 7 bases, with 15 bases between. The CDR3 sequence is CATSRISGIGNEQFF. The DNA of the CDR3 is TGTGCCACCAGCAGAATTAGCGGAATAGGGAATGAGCAGTTCTTC.

V is TRBV3-1 (or the pseudogene TRBV3-2) and J is TRBJ2-1; no firm D call. V was cut by 4 bases and J by 0 bases, with 10 bases left in between. Germline lookup yields CDR1 LGHDT and CDR2 YNNKEL (reference sequence). CDR3 length equals 15 residues. CDR3 amino acids: CASSLELSSYNEQFF. The CDR3 coding sequence is TGTGCCAGCAGCCTAGAGCTTAGCTCCTACAATGAGCAGTTCTTC.

This chain connects TRBV28 to TRBJ2-3, with a weak D call TRBD2 (6 bases). The V end was cut by 6 bases, the J end by 5 bases, with 15 bases between. This CDR3 is built from 14 residues. The V gene's germline CDR1 is MDHEN and CDR2 SYDVKM. The CDR3 is CASRGGGSIDTQYF. Here the CDR3 DNA reads TGTGCCAGCAGGGGGGGAGGAAGTATAGATACGCAGTATTTT. Using reference TRBV28 and TRBJ2-3 for the parts outside the CDR3, the full variable domain is DVKVTQSSRYLVKRTGEKVFLECVQDMDHENMFWYRQDPGLGLRLIYFSYDVKMKEKGDIPEGYSVSREKKERFSLILESASTNQTSMYLCASRGGGSIDTQYFGPGTRLTVL.

The chain links TRBV28 to TRBJ1-2; 7 bases line up with TRBD1. Trimming at V came to 6 bases and at J to 4 bases, leaving 5 bases not matched to a gene. Germline CDR1 reads MDHEN; CDR2 reads SYDVKM. This CDR3 is 13 amino acids long. The CDR3 loop is CASSHRGSYGYTF. CDR3 coding DNA: TGTGCCAGCAGCCACAGGGGTTCCTATGGCTACACCTTC.

This sequence joins TRBV29-1 and TRBJ2-3; D not resolved. The V end lost 4 bases, the J end lost 4 bases, and 9 bases lay between the germline ends. The germline CDR1 and CDR2 sequences are SQVTM and ANQGSEA. CDR3 length equals 12 residues. The CDR3 protein is CSVVRASDTQYF. In DNA form, the CDR3 reads TGCAGCGTTGTGAGAGCTTCAGATACGCAGTATTTT.

V gene TRBV4-3 combines with J gene TRBJ2-3; 10 nucleotides align to TRBD1. Trimming cost V 0 bases and J 4 bases; bases outside gene matches: 4. CDR1 and CDR2 from the germline V gene are LGHNA and YSLEER. The CDR3 loop spans 16 amino acids. CDR3 in amino acids: CASSQDPGTGADTQYF. CDR3 bases: TGCGCCAGCAGCCAAGATCCCGGGACAGGGGCAGATACGCAGTATTTT.